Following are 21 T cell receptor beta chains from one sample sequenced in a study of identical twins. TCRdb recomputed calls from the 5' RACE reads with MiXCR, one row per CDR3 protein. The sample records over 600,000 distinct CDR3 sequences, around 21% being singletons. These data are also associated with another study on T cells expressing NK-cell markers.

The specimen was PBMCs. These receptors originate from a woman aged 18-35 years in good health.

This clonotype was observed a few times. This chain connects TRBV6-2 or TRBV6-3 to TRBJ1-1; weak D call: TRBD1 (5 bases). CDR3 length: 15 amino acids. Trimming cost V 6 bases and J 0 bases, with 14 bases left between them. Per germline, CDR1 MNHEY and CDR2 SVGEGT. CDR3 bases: TGTGCCAGCAGCATAGACAGAACCATGAACACTGAAGCTTTCTTT. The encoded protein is CASSIDRTMNTEAFF.

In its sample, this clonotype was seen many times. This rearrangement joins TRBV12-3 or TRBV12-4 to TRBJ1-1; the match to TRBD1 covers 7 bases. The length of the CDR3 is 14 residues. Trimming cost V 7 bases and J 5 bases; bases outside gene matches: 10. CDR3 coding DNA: TGTGCCAGCACCTTAGAGACAGGGCGGACTGAAGCTTTCTTT. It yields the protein CASTLETGRTEAFF.

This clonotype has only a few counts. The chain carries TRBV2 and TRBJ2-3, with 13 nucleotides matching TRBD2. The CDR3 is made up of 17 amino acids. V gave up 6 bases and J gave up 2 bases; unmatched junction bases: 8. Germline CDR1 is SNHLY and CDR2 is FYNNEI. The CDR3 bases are TGTGCCAGCAGAGAGGCCGGGACTAGCGGGACCACAGATACGCAGTATTTT. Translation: CASREAGTSGTTDTQYF.

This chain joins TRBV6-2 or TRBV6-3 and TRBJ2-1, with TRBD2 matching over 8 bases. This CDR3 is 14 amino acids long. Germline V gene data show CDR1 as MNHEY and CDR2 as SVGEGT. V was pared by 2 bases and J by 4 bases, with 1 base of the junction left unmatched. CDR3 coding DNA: TGTGCCAGCAGTTACGCTAGCGGGTACAATGAGCAGTTCTTC. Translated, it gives CASSYASGYNEQFF.

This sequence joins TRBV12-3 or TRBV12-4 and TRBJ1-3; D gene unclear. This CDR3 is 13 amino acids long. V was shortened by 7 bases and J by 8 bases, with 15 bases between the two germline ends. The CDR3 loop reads CASIRRVLDTIYF. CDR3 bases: TGTGCCAGCATCAGGAGGGTGTTGGACACCATATATTTT.

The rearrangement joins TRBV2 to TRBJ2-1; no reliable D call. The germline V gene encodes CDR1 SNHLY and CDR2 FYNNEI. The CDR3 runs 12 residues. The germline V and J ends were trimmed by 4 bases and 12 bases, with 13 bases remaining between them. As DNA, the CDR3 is TGTGCCAGCAGTGGACTCCCCCAGCGGCAGTTCTTC. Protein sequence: CASSGLPQRQFF.

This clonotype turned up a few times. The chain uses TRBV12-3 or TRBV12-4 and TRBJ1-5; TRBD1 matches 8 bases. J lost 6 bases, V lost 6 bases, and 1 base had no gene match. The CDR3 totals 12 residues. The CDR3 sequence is CASSGTGQPQHF. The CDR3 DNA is TGTGCCAGCAGCGGGACAGGTCAGCCCCAGCATTTT.

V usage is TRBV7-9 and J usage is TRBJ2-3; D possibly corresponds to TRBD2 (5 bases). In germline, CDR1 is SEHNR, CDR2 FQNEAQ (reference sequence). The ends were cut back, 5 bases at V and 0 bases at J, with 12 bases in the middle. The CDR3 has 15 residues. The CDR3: CASSIRETSTDTQYF. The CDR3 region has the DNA TGTGCCAGCAGCATAAGGGAGACTAGCACAGATACGCAGTATTTT. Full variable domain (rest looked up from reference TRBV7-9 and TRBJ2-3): DTGVSQNPRHKITKRGQNVTFRCDPISEHNRLYWYRQTLGQGPEFLTYFQNEAQLEKSRLLSDRFSAERPKGSFSTLEIQRTEQGDSAMYLCASSIRETSTDTQYFGPGTRLTVL.

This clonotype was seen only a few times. The CDR3 DNA reads as TGCGCCAGCAGCCAAGATCGGGCAGGGCGGCAGTTCTTC. Translated: CASSQDRAGRQFF. V usage is TRBV4-3 and J usage is TRBJ2-1, with TRBD1 as a possible D gene (5 bases). Trimming stripped 0 bases from V and 12 bases from J, with 12 bases between. The germline CDR1 and CDR2 sequences are LGHNA and YSLEER. The CDR3 spans 13 residues.

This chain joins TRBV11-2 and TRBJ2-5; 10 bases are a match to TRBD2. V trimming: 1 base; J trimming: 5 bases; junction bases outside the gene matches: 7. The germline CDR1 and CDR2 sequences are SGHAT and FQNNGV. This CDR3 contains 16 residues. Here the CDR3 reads CASSLGGLAYRETQYF. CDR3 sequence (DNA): TGTGCCAGCAGCTTAGGGGGACTAGCGTATCGGGAGACCCAGTACTTC.

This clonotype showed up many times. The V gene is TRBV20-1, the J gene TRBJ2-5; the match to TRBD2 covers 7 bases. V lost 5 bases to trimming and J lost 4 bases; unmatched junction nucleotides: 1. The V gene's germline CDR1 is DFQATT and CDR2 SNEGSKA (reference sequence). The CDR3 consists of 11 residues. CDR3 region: CSASGGETQYF. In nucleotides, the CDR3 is TGCAGTGCTTCGGGGGGAGAGACCCAGTACTTC.

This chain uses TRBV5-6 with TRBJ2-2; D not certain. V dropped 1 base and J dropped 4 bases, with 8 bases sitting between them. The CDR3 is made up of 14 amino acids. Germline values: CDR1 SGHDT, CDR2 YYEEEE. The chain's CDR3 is CASSLSLPTGELFF. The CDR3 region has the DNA TGTGCCAGCAGCTTGTCGCTACCCACCGGGGAGCTGTTTTTT.

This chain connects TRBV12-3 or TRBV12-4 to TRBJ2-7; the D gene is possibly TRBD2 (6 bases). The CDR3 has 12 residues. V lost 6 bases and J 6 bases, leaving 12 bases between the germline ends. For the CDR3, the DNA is TGTGCCAGCAGACGGGCAGCGGGCGAGCAGTACTTC. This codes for CASRRAAGEQYF.

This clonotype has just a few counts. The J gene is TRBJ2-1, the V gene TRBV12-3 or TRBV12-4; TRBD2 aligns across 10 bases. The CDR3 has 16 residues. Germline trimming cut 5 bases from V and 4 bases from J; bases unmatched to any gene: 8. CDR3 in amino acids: CASSTALAGVYNEQFF. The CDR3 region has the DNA TGTGCCAGCAGTACAGCTCTAGCGGGGGTATACAATGAGCAGTTCTTC.

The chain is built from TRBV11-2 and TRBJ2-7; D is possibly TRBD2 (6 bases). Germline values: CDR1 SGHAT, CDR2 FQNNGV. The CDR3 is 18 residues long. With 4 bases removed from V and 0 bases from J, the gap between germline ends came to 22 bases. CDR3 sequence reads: CASSSSGLQWRSSYEQYF. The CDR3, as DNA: TGTGCCAGCAGCTCCTCGGGACTCCAATGGCGTAGCTCCTACGAGCAGTACTTC.

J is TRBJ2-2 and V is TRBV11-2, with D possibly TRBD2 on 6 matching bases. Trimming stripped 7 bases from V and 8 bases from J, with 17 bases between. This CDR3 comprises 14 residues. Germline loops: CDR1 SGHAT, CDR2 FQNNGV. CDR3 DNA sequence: TGTGCCAGCACCCCTTTACCTGGAGGGGGGGAGCTGTTTTTT. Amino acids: CASTPLPGGGELFF.

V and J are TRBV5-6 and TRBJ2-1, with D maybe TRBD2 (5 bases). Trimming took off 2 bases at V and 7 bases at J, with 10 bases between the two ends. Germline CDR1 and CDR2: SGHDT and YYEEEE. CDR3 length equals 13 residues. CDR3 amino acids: CASSFEGRNEQFF. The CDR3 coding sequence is TGTGCCAGCAGCTTTGAGGGCAGGAATGAGCAGTTCTTC.

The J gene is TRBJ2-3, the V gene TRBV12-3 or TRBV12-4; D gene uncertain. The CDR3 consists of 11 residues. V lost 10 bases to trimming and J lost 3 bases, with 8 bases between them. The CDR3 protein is CATSQTDTQYF. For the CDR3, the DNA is TGTGCCACCTCTCAGACAGATACGCAGTATTTT.

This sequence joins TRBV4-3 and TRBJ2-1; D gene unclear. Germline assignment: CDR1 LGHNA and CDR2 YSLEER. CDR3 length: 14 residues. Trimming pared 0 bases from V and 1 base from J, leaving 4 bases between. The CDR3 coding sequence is TGCGCCAGCAGCCAAGACGGGTCCTACAATGAGCAGTTCTTC. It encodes CASSQDGSYNEQFF.

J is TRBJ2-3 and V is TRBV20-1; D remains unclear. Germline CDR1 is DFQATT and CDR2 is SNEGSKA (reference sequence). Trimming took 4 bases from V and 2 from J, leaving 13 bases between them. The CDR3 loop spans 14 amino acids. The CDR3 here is CSATALENTDTQYF. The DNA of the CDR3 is TGCAGTGCTACGGCCCTTGAAAACACAGATACGCAGTATTTT.

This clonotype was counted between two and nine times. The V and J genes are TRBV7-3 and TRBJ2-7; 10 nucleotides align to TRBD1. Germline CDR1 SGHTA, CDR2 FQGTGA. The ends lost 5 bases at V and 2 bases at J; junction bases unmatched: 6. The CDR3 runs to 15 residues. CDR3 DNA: TGTGCCAGCAGCCACCGGACAGGGGGGACCTACGAGCAGTACTTC. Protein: CASSHRTGGTYEQYF.